This TCR beta chain was recorded in a study of shared clonotypes between healthy human individuals. In the authors' methods: Filtering of immunoSEQ junctional sequences could not match full-length read filtering. Clones were read by immunoSEQ multiplex PCR, and TCRdb kept only the in-frame ones, dropping some. For V, J and clone size, that table is used; D and trimming come from the DNA. The sample consists of a few hundred thousand clones, approximately 96% of them appearing once. Germline lookup yields CDR1 SGHTA and CDR2 FQGNSA. Trimming removed 0 bases at V and 11 bases at J, with 13 bases between. The CDR3 runs to 13 residues.

The receptor was isolated from a man aged 25-45 years in good health. The rearrangement joins TRBV7-2 to TRBJ1-1; perhaps TRBD1 as D (6 bases). Sequencing used memory CD8+ T cells sorted from blood. Subset denoted: CD45RO+ cells pooled with CCR7-negative TemRA cells. The CDR3 spells CASSLARGARAFF. As DNA, the CDR3 is TGTGCCAGCAGCTTAGCGCGGGGGGCGAGGGCTTTCTTT.